This entry describes one T cell receptor beta chain. The antigen is undetermined. The data were obtained in a study of CXCR3-negative and CXCR3-positive naive CD8 T cells. The study, taken as a whole, reports: With respect to TRBV-TRBJ usage, naive CXCR3-negative and CXCR3-positive cells were similar; memory differed.

Libraries of TRB cDNA were made by 5' RACE and carried UMIs. From the 5' RACE reads, TCRdb lists one entry per CDR3 protein and no DNA. The listing contains around 45,000 distinct CDR3 sequences. This CDR3 comprises 13 residues. Material for sequencing was naive CXCR3- CD8+ T cells from blood. Subset of the sample: CD45RO-CCR7+CD27+CD95- naive CD8+ T cells lacking CXCR3 (TNR3-). The chain couples TRBV12-3 or TRBV12-4 to TRBJ1-2. This clonotype originated in a human donor in good health. Some clones in this sample may be carry-over from other donors' samples. CDR3 protein: CASSREDNYGYTF.